Given below is one T cell receptor (beta chain) in context. This specimen belongs to a study of shared clonotypes between healthy human individuals. Study information: The donor group consisted of a couple of women and a few men, aged 18 to 49.

This table comes from immunoSEQ multiplex PCR, and its TCRdb copy is limited to in-frame clones, with some not included. Of under 650,000 clones in the sample, about 95% were seen once. V lost 6 bases, J lost 2 bases, and 16 bases lay in between. The CDR3 has 15 residues. From germline, CDR1 is MNHNY and CDR2 SVGAGI (reference sequence). The chain is built from TRBV6-6 and TRBJ2-5; D possibly corresponds to TRBD2 (5 bases). Sequenced material: naive CD4+ T cells sorted from blood. Subset denoted: CD45RA+ positively selected. This receptor was taken from a woman younger than 45 in good health. CDR3 in DNA: TGTGCCAGCAGGCGAGGGAGAACGGGGCAAGAGACCCAGTACTTC. Amino acid sequence: CASRRGRTGQETQYF.